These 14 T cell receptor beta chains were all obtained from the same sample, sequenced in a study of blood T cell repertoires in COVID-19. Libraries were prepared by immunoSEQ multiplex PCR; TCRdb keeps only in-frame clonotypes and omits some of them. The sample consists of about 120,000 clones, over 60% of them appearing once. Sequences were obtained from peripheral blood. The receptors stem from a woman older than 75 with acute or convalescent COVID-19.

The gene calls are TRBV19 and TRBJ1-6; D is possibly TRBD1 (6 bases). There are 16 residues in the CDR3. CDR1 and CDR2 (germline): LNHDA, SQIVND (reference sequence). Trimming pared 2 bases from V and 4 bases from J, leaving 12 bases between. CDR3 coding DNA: TGTGCCAGTAGTATAAGAACAGGGCCGTATAATTCACCCCTCCACTTT. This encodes CASSIRTGPYNSPLHF.

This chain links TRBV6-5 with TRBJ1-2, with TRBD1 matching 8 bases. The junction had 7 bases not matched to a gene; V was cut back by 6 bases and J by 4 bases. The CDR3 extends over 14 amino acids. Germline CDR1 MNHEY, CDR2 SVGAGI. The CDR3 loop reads CASRDRGLVYGYTF. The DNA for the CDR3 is TGTGCCAGCAGAGACAGGGGCCTAGTCTATGGCTACACCTTC.

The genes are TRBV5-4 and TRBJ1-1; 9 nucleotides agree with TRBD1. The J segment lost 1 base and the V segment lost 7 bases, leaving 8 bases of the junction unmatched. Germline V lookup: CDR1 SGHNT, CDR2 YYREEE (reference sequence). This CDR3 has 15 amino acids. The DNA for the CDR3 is TGTGCCAGCCGCCCCCCACAGGGGGCGAACACTGAAGCTTTCTTT. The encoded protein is CASRPPQGANTEAFF.

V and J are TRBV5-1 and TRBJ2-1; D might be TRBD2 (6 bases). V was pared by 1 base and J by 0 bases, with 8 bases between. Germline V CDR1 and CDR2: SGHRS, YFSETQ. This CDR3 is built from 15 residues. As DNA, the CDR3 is TGCGCCAGCAGCTTGAACGGGGGCTCCTACAATGAGCAGTTCTTC. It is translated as CASSLNGGSYNEQFF. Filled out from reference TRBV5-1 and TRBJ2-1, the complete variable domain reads KAGVTQTPRYLIKTRGQQVTLSCSPISGHRSVSWYQQTPGQGLQFLFEYFSETQRNKGNFPGRFSGRQFSNSRSEMNVSTLELGDSALYLCASSLNGGSYNEQFFGPGTRLTVL.

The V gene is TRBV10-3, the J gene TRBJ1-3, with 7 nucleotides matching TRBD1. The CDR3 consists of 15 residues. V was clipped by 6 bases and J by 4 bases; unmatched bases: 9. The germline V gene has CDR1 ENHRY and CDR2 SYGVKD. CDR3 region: CAIRLQGVGGNTIYF. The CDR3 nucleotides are TGTGCCATCAGATTGCAGGGGGTTGGGGGAAACACCATATATTTT.

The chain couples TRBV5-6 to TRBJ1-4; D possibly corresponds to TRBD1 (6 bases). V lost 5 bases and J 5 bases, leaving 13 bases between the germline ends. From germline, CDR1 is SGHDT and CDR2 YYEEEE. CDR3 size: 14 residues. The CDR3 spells CASSFYGTNEKLFF. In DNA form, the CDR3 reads TGTGCCAGCAGTTTCTACGGGACAAATGAAAAACTGTTTTTT.

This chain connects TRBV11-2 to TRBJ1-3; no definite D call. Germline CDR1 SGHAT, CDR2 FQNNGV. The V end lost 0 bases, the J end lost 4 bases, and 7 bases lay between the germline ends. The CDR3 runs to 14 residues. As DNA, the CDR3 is TGTGCCAGCAGCTTAGATTCCGTGGGAAACACCATATATTTT. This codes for CASSLDSVGNTIYF. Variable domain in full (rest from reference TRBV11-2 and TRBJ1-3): EAGVAQSPRYKIIEKRQSVAFWCNPISGHATLYWYQQILGQGPKLLIQFQNNGVVDDSQLPKDRFSAERLKGVDSTLKIQPAKLEDSAVYLCASSLDSVGNTIYFGEGSWLTVV.

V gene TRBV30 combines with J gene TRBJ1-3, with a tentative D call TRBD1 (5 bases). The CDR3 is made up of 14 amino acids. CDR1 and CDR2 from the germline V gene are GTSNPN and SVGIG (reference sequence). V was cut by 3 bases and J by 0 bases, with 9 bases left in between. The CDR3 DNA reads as TGTGCCTGGAGGGACACAAGCTCTGGAAACACCATATATTTT. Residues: CAWRDTSSGNTIYF.

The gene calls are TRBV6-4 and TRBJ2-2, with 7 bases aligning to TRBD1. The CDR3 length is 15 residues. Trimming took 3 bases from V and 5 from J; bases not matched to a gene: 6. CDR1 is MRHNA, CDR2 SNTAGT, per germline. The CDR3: CASSEGGRGTGELFF. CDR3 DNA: TGTGCCAGCAGTGAAGGGGGCAGGGGTACCGGGGAGCTGTTTTTT.

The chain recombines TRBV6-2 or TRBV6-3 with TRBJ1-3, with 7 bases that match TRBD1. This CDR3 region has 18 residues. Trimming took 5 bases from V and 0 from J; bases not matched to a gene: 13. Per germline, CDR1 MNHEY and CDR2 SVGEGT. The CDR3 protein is CASSARTGTRDSGNTIYF. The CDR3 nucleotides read TGTGCCAGCAGTGCCCGGACAGGTACTCGCGACTCTGGAAACACCATATATTTT.

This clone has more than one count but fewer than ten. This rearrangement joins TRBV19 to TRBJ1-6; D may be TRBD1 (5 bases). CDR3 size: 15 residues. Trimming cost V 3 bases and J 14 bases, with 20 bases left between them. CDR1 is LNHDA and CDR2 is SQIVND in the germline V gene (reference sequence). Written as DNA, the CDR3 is TGTGCCAGTAGTATCCCCGGGGCGGGGCCTAGGTCCCTCCACTTT. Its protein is CASSIPGAGPRSLHF. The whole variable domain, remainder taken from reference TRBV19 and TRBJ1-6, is DGGITQSPKYLFRKEGQNVTLSCEQNLNHDAMYWYRQDPGQGLRLIYYSQIVNDFQKGDIAEGYSVSREKKESFPLTVTSAQKNPTAFYLCASSIPGAGPRSLHFGNGTRLTVT.

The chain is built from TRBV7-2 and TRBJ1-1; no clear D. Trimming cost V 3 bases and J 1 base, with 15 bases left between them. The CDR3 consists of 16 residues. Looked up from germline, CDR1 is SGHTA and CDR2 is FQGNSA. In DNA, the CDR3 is TGTGCCAGCAGCTTGTTTTTATTGGGCGAGAACACTGAAGCTTTCTTT. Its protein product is CASSLFLLGENTEAFF.

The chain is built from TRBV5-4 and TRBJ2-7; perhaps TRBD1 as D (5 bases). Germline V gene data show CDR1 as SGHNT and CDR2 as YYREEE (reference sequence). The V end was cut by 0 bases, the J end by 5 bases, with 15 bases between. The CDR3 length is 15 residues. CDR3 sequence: CASSLGWGMTNEQYF. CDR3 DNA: TGTGCCAGCAGCTTGGGGTGGGGCATGACGAACGAGCAGTACTTC. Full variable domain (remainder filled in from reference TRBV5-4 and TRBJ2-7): ETGVTQSPTHLIKTRGQQVTLRCSSQSGHNTVSWYQQALGQGPQFIFQYYREEENGRGNFPPRFSGLQFPNYSSELNVNALELDDSALYLCASSLGWGMTNEQYFGPGTRLTVT.

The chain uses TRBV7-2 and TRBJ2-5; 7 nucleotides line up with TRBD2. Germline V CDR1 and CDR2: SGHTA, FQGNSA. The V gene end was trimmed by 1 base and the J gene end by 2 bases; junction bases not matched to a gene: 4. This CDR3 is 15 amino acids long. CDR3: CASSLGGREQETQYF. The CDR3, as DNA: TGTGCCAGCAGCTTAGGAGGGCGGGAGCAAGAGACCCAGTACTTC.